These 4 T cell receptor beta chains were sequenced from one sample in a study of shared clonotypes between healthy human individuals. Only in-frame clones appear in the TCRdb table, and some are missing; sequencing was by immunoSEQ multiplex PCR. The sample lists 2 million or so clones, around 95% occurring once. The sample comprised naive CD4+ T cells sorted from blood. The subset: CD45RA+ positively selected. These receptors were taken from a man aged 18 to 30 in good health.

A remark on this clone: Other nucleotide sequences from this sample produce the same CDR3. The chain recombines TRBV5-1 with TRBJ1-6; no firm D call. Per the germline V gene, CDR1 is SGHRS and CDR2 is YFSETQ. The V gene lost 0 bases and the J gene lost 4 bases, with 8 bases spanning the gap. There are 15 residues in the CDR3. As DNA, the CDR3 is TGCGCCAGCAGCTTGGCCTCTTCATATAATTCACCCCTCCACTTT. This gives the protein CASSLASSYNSPLHF.

V gene TRBV10-1 combines with J gene TRBJ2-7, with D uncertain. The CDR3 spans 13 residues. With 4 bases removed from V and 3 bases from J, the gap between germline ends came to 10 bases. Germline CDR1 reads WNHNN; CDR2 reads SYGVQD (reference sequence). This chain's CDR3 is CASSGQRFYEQYF. The CDR3 DNA is TGCGCCAGCAGTGGACAACGATTCTACGAGCAGTACTTC.

The J gene is TRBJ2-7, the V gene TRBV5-1, with 7 bases aligning to TRBD1. Germline V gene lookup returns CDR1 SGHRS and CDR2 YFSETQ. The CDR3 is 15 residues long. V shed 3 bases and J 3 bases; nucleotides not matched to a gene: 9. The CDR3 DNA follows: TGCGCCAGCAGCTGGGGGACAGTAGGAGTCTACGAGCAGTACTTC. Translation: CASSWGTVGVYEQYF.

V gene TRBV9 combines with J gene TRBJ2-1, with D possibly being TRBD2 (5 bases). Trimming took 5 bases from V and 7 from J, leaving 19 bases between them. The CDR3 is 15 amino acids. Germline loops: CDR1 SGDLS, CDR2 YYNGEE. The CDR3 is CASSSRGAVINEQFF. CDR3 in DNA: TGTGCCAGCAGTAGTCGTGGAGCGGTGATTAATGAGCAGTTCTTC.